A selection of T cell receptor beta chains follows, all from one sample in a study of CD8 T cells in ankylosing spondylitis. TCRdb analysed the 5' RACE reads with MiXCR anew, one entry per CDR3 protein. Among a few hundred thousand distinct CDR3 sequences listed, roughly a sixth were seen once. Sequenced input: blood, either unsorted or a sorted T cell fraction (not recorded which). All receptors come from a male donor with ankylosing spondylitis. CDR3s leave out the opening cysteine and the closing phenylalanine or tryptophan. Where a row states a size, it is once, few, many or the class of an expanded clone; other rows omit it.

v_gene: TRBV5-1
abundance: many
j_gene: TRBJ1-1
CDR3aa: ASSLVGGQRNTEAF

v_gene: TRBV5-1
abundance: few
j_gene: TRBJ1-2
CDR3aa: ASSPRVGALYGYT

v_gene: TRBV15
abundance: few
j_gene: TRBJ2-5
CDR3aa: ATSIIGSHGAGTQY

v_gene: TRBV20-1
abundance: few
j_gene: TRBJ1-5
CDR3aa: SANRAASNQPQH

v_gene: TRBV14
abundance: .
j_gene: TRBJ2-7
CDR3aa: ASSRTGTGGSEQY

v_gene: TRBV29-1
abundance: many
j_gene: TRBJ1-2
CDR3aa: SVESGAGVHYT

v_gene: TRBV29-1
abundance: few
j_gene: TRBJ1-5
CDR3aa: SPDREEGNQPQH

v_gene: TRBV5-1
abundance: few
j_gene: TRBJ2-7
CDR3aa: ASSLGQGFDEQY

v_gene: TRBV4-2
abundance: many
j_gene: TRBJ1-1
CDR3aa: ASSQEVGTGTEAF

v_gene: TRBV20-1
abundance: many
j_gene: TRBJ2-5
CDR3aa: SARDWSRGNQETQY

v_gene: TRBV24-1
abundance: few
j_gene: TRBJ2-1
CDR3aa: ATSDPGTGVNEQF

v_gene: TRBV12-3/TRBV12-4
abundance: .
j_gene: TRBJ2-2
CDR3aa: ASSFAGGITGELF

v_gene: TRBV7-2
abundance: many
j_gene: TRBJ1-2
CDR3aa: ASSLGTTYGYT

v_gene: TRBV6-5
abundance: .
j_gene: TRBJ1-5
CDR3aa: ASSYSSSDGKAGQPQH